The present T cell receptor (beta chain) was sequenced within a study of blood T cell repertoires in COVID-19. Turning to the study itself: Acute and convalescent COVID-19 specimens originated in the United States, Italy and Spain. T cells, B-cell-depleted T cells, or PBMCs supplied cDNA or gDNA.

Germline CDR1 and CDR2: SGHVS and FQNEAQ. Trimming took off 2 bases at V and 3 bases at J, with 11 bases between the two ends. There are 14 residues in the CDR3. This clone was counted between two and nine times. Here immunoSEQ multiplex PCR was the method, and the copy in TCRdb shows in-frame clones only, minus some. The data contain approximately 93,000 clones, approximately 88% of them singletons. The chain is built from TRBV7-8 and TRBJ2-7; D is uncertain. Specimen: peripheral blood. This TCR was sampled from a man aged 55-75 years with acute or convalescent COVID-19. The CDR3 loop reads CASSLRPGNYEQYF. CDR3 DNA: TGTGCCAGCAGCTTACGGCCAGGTAACTACGAGCAGTACTTC.